The 25 T cell receptor beta chains presented below share a single source sample, sequenced in a study of identical twins. MiXCR, applied by TCRdb to the 5' RACE reads, yields one record per CDR3 protein. Found here are about 890,000 distinct CDR3 sequences, approximately 13% of them singletons; the top ten hold around 1.6%. This sample was also put to use in a study of yellow fever vaccine responses in identical twins.

Sequencing was done on a sample of PBMCs. The source of these receptors is a woman between 18 and 30 years old in good health.

This clonotype was found a few times. The V and J genes are TRBV4-1 and TRBJ1-2; the D gene is possibly TRBD1 (5 bases). The CDR3 loop spans 16 amino acids. Trimming removed 0 bases at V and 2 bases at J, with 13 bases between. Germline V lookup: CDR1 MGHRA, CDR2 YSYEKL. The CDR3 DNA follows: TGCGCCAGCAGCCAAGAGGGGGGGAGTTGGAACTATGGCTACACCTTC. It is translated as CASSQEGGSWNYGYTF.

This chain links TRBV28 with TRBJ2-5; TRBD1 is a possible D gene (6 bases). Germline values: CDR1 MDHEN, CDR2 SYDVKM. This CDR3 spans 15 amino acids. V lost 0 bases, J lost 9 bases, and 17 bases lay in between. This CDR3 reads CASSLWGAVTPAQYF. The DNA of the CDR3 is TGTGCCAGCAGTTTATGGGGGGCTGTGACGCCGGCCCAGTACTTC. Using reference TRBV28 and TRBJ2-5 for the parts outside the CDR3, the full variable domain is DVKVTQSSRYLVKRTGEKVFLECVQDMDHENMFWYRQDPGLGLRLIYFSYDVKMKEKGDIPEGYSVSREKKERFSLILESASTNQTSMYLCASSLWGAVTPAQYFGPGTRLLVL.

This clonotype occurred a few times. The chain recombines TRBV10-3 with TRBJ2-3, with TRBD2 matching 12 bases. V lost 4 bases to trimming and J lost 0 bases; unmatched junction nucleotides: 2. Germline V gives CDR1 ENHRY, CDR2 SYGVKD. The CDR3 consists of 16 residues. CDR3 in DNA: TGTGCCATCAGTGTACTAGCGGGGGGAAGCACAGATACGCAGTATTTT. Translating gives CAISVLAGGSTDTQYF.

The gene calls are TRBV6-1 and TRBJ2-7, with D uncertain. Trimming left V 6 bases short and J 0 bases short, with 15 bases between. This CDR3 is 15 amino acids long. Per germline, CDR1 MNHNS and CDR2 SASEGT. CDR3 sequence: CASSPSAYSSYEQYV. The CDR3 DNA is TGTGCCAGCAGCCCAAGCGCCTATAGCTCCTACGAGCAGTACGTC.

The rearrangement joins TRBV28 to TRBJ2-4; D uncertain. CDR3 length equals 14 residues. Trimming pared 3 bases from V and 0 bases from J, leaving 6 bases between. Germline values: CDR1 MDHEN, CDR2 SYDVKM. As DNA, the CDR3 is TGTGCCAGCAGTTTTTATGAAGCCAAAAACATTCAGTACTTC. It is translated as CASSFYEAKNIQYF. Drawing the rest from reference TRBV28 and TRBJ2-4, the complete variable domain is DVKVTQSSRYLVKRTGEKVFLECVQDMDHENMFWYRQDPGLGLRLIYFSYDVKMKEKGDIPEGYSVSREKKERFSLILESASTNQTSMYLCASSFYEAKNIQYFGAGTRLSVL.

This clonotype was detected ten times or more. At one of its ends the junction is not consistent with the germline gene, which may arise from a read error. This chain links TRBV5-1 with TRBJ2-5; D uncertain. The CDR3 totals 13 residues. Germline loops: CDR1 SGHRS, CDR2 YFSETQ. CDR3 in DNA: TGTGCCAGCAGTTTGGGCCTTCAAGAGACCCAGTACTTC. Encoded protein: CASSLGLQETQYF.

This clonotype was found a few times. The rearrangement uses TRBV12-3 or TRBV12-4 and TRBJ1-1; D is unclear. This CDR3 spans 11 amino acids. V was clipped by 4 bases and J by 11 bases, with 11 bases between them. The CDR3 loop is CASSSKGSAFF. CDR3 nucleotide sequence: TGTGCCAGCAGTTCAAAAGGGTCGGCTTTCTTT.

The sample holds a few counts of this clonotype. The rearrangement uses TRBV11-2 and TRBJ2-7; tentatively, D is TRBD2 (6 bases). Trimming pared 7 bases from V and 5 bases from J, leaving 12 bases between. The CDR3 length is 12 residues. Germline V gene lookup returns CDR1 SGHAT and CDR2 FQNNGV. CDR3 bases: TGTGCCAGCACCCCGACTAGGAACGAGCAGTACTTC. This sequence encodes CASTPTRNEQYF.

The chain joins TRBV18 to TRBJ1-5; D is uncertain. Trimming took 3 bases from V and 5 from J, leaving 17 bases between them. CDR1 and CDR2 (germline): KGHSH, LQKENI. The CDR3 is made up of 16 amino acids. The CDR3 DNA sequence: TGTGCCAGCTCACCCAACACGGCCCCAGGCTATCAGCCCCAGCATTTT. Amino acid sequence: CASSPNTAPGYQPQHF.

Only a few counts were recorded for this clonotype. The chain is built from TRBV12-3 or TRBV12-4 and TRBJ2-7; tentative D call: TRBD1 (5 bases). The CDR3 contains 15 residues. V lost 3 bases and J lost 4, with 16 bases in between. The CDR3 here is CASSLTAPLPYEQYF. CDR3 nucleotides: TGTGCCAGCAGTTTGACAGCTCCGCTACCATACGAGCAGTACTTC.

The V call is TRBV6-5, the J call TRBJ1-2; D is undetermined. The V end lost 10 bases, the J end lost 1 base, and 7 bases lay between the germline ends. This CDR3 contains 11 residues. CDR1 is MNHEY, CDR2 SVGAGI, per germline. The CDR3 reads CAIRSNYGYTF. CDR3 DNA: TGTGCCATCAGAAGTAACTATGGCTACACCTTC.

The chain links TRBV12-3 or TRBV12-4 to TRBJ2-7; TRBD2 matches 13 bases. With V trimmed by 6 bases and J by 4 bases, 6 bases remained unmatched. The CDR3 is 15 residues long. CDR3 amino acids: CASSPTSGRWYEQYF. The CDR3 DNA reads as TGTGCCAGCAGCCCGACTAGCGGGAGGTGGTACGAGCAGTACTTC.

This clonotype turned up a few times. The chain has TRBV5-6 and TRBJ2-1; a possible D gene is TRBD1 (7 bases). V was clipped by 3 bases and J by 8 bases, with 12 bases between them. Germline CDR1 and CDR2: SGHDT and YYEEEE. This CDR3 region has 13 residues. CDR3 in DNA: TGTGCCAGCAGCTCCCCCAGGGGGGATGAGCAGTTCTTC. Translating it yields CASSSPRGDEQFF.

The chain is built from TRBV5-6 and TRBJ2-7; D assignment may be TRBD1 or TRBD2 (5 bases each). CDR1 and CDR2 (germline): SGHDT, YYEEEE. Trimming took off 6 bases at V and 4 bases at J, with 35 bases between the two ends. The CDR3 loop spans 20 amino acids. DNA of the CDR3: TGTGCCAGCATGGTGAGGGGTCGAGGGTTCCAATGGTCGGTAGTTTACGAGCAGTACTTC. Its protein product is CASMVRGRGFQWSVVYEQYF.

There are many counts of this clonotype. The chain employs TRBV28 and TRBJ1-5; D remains unclear. Trimming left V 7 bases short and J 11 bases short, with 18 bases between. Germline CDR1 and CDR2: MDHEN and SYDVKM. This CDR3 has 13 amino acids. CDR3 coding DNA: TGTGCCAGCACCCTCCAAGGGCTTGAGACCCAGCATTTT. It is translated as CASTLQGLETQHF. Complete variable domain (other parts from reference TRBV28 and TRBJ1-5): DVKVTQSSRYLVKRTGEKVFLECVQDMDHENMFWYRQDPGLGLRLIYFSYDVKMKEKGDIPEGYSVSREKKERFSLILESASTNQTSMYLCASTLQGLETQHFGDGTRLSIL.

This clonotype was seen a few times. This chain links TRBV4-2 with TRBJ2-3, with 11 bases lining up with TRBD2. V was pared by 1 base and J by 7 bases, with 10 bases of the junction left unmatched. Germline CDR1 and CDR2: LGHNA and YNFKEQ. The CDR3 length is 17 residues. The CDR3 reads CASSQVESSGRLNTQYF. CDR3 bases: TGTGCCAGCAGCCAAGTCGAGTCTAGCGGGAGGTTAAATACGCAGTATTTT.

The chain has TRBV10-3 and TRBJ2-2; 8 positions agree with TRBD1. This CDR3 has 17 amino acids. The germline gives CDR1 ENHRY, CDR2 SYGVKD. The V segment lost 0 bases and the J segment 2 bases; nucleotides outside the gene matches: 5. CDR3 bases: TGTGCCATCAGTGAGTCGCTGGACAGGGCTAACACCGGGGAGCTGTTTTTT. It yields the protein CAISESLDRANTGELFF.

The chain employs TRBV20-1 and TRBJ2-5, with 14 bases identical to TRBD2. The CDR3 runs to 17 residues. With V trimmed by 5 bases and J by 1 base, 9 bases remained unmatched. Germline loops: CDR1 DFQATT, CDR2 SNEGSKA (reference sequence). In DNA form, the CDR3 reads TGCAGTGCTTTCCGGACTAGCGGGGGGTTGCCCCAAGAGACCCAGTACTTC. The encoded protein is CSAFRTSGGLPQETQYF.

This clonotype was seen a handful of times. The rearrangement uses TRBV7-9 and TRBJ2-3; D is perhaps TRBD1 (6 bases). The V and J ends lost 11 bases and 0 bases respectively, with 15 bases between them. Looked up from germline, CDR1 is SEHNR and CDR2 is FQNEAQ (reference sequence). The CDR3 spans 14 residues. The CDR3 coding sequence is TGTGCCGGATGGACAGCCCCGAGCACAGATACGCAGTATTTT. It translates to CAGWTAPSTDTQYF.

This chain connects TRBV16 to TRBJ1-5; no definite D call. From germline, CDR1 is KGHSY and CDR2 FQNENV. The CDR3 sequence is 15 residues long. Deletions cut 3 bases from V and 4 bases from J, with 13 bases between. The CDR3 protein is CASSHSAGLNQPQHF. The CDR3 DNA is TGTGCCAGCAGCCACTCCGCCGGCCTTAATCAGCCCCAGCATTTT. The full variable domain, its missing parts supplied by reference TRBV16 and TRBJ1-5, is GEEVAQTPKHLVRGEGQKAKLYCAPIKGHSYVFWYQQVLKNEFKFLISFQNENVFDETGMPKERFSAKCLPNSPCSLEIQATKLEDSAVYFCASSHSAGLNQPQHFGDGTRLSIL.

In this sample, this clonotype turned up a few times. This sequence joins TRBV9 and TRBJ2-1; 10 bases agree with TRBD2. CDR3 size: 15 residues. V shed 3 bases and J 3 bases; nucleotides not matched to a gene: 3. Per the germline V gene, CDR1 is SGDLS and CDR2 is YYNGEE. Here the CDR3 reads CASSGWTSGYNEQFF. The CDR3 DNA reads as TGTGCCAGCAGCGGTTGGACTAGCGGCTACAATGAGCAGTTCTTC.

This chain joins TRBV6-2 or TRBV6-3 and TRBJ2-7, with D possibly matching TRBD1 (6 bases). CDR3 length: 13 residues. CDR1 and CDR2 from the germline V gene are MNHEY and SVGEGT. V was shortened by 4 bases and J by 5 bases, with 12 bases between the two germline ends. The CDR3 nucleotides are TGTGCCAGCAGTTCAACAGGGACCCACGAGCAGTACGTC. Translated: CASSSTGTHEQYV.

J is TRBJ2-3 and V is TRBV20-1; 8 bases are shared with TRBD1. CDR1 and CDR2 (germline): DFQATT, SNEGSKA (reference sequence). V lost 2 bases and J lost 4; bases outside the gene matches: 11. This CDR3 comprises 16 residues. The CDR3 loop is CSARLGQGAWADTQYF. The CDR3 nucleotides are TGCAGTGCTAGATTAGGACAGGGAGCGTGGGCAGATACGCAGTATTTT.

There are many counts of this clonotype. The gene calls are TRBV5-1 and TRBJ2-1; 8 bases match TRBD2. This CDR3 has 16 amino acids. V gave up 4 bases and J gave up 9 bases; unmatched junction bases: 15. Germline V CDR1 and CDR2: SGHRS, YFSETQ. CDR3 nucleotide sequence: TGCGCCAGCAGCGCCCCCGGGACTAGTATTTTGGGTGAGCAGTTCTTC. Amino acid sequence: CASSAPGTSILGEQFF.

This clonotype has a handful of counts. The J gene is TRBJ1-1, the V gene TRBV10-3; D gene unclear. Per germline, CDR1 ENHRY and CDR2 SYGVKD. Trimming pared 6 bases from V and 3 bases from J, leaving 26 bases between. CDR3 length: 18 amino acids. CDR3 nucleotide sequence: TGTGCCATCAGCGACCGGAAGGTCGGTGGGTGGTTGGACACTGAAGCTTTCTTT. The encoded protein is CAISDRKVGGWLDTEAFF.